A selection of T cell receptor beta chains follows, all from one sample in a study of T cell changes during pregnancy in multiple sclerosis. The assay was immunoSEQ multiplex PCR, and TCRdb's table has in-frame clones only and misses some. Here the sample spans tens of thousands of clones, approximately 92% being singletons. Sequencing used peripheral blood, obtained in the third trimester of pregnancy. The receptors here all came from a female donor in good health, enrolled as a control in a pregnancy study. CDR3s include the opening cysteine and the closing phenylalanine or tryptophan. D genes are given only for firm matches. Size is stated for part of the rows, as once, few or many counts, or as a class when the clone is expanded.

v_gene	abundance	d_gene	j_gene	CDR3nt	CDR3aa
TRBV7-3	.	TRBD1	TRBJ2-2	TGTGCCAGCAGCTTAGGGACAGGGGTGCCCGGGGAGCTGTTTTTT	CASSLGTGVPGELFF
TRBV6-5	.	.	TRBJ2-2	TGTGCCAGCAGTTATACAGGGTTCACCGGGGAGCTGTTTTTT	CASSYTGFTGELFF
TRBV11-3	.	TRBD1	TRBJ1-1	TGTGCCAGCAGCTTAAAGGACAGGGGCGTTGGGACTGAAGCTTTCTTT	CASSLKDRGVGTEAFF
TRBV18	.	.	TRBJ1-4	TGTGCCAGCTCACCACCGGGGGGGCGCCCCTTCGCTAATGAAAAACTGTTTTTT	CASSPPGGRPFANEKLFF
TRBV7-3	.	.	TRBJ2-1	TGTGCCAGCAGCTTAACTGGCGGGCCAAACAATGAGCAGTTCTTC	CASSLTGGPNNEQFF
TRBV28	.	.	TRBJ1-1	TGTGCCAGCAGCCAACACACAGCCATGAACACTGAAGCTTTCTTT	CASSQHTAMNTEAFF
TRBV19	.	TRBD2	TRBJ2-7	TGTGCCAGTAGTATAGGAGCGGGAGAGGACGAGCAGTACTTC	CASSIGAGEDEQYF
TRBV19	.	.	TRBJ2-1	TGTGCCAGTAGTATAACAGGGAGCAATGAGCAGTTCTTC	CASSITGSNEQFF
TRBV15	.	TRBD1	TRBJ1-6	TGTGCCACCAGCAGATCCGGACAGGGGGATTCACCCCTCCACTTT	CATSRSGQGDSPLHF
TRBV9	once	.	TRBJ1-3	TGTGCCAGCAGCGTAGACATCCACTCTGGAAACACCATATATTTT	CASSVDIHSGNTIYF
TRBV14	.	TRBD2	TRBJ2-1	TGTGCCAGCAGCCAAACACGAAAAGCGGGAGGGGGCGGTGAGCAGTTCTTC	CASSQTRKAGGGGEQFF
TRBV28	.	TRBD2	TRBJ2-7	TGTGCCAGCAGTTTGGGTGGGAGCGGGATAAAGGAGCAGTACTTC	CASSLGGSGIKEQYF
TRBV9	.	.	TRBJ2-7	TGTGCCAGCAGCGTAGGTGGGAGTCCTAGCTCCTACGAGCAGTACTTC	CASSVGGSPSSYEQYF
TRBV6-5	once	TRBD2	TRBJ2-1	TGTGCCAGCAGCAACCTACCAGGACTAGCGGGAAACAAGTTCTTC	CASSNLPGLAGNKFF
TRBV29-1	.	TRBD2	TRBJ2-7	TGCAGCGTTGAAGTTCTCAGCGGGAGGTCCGAGCAGTACTTC	CSVEVLSGRSEQYF
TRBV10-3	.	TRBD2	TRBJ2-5	TGTGCCATCAGTGAGTTCATTAGCGGGGGCCTCCAAGAGACCCAGTACTTC	CAISEFISGGLQETQYF
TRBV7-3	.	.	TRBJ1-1	TGTGCCAGCAGCTTAAGGCAGGGAGGCGCGGCTTTCTTT	CASSLRQGGAAFF
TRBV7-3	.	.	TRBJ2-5	TGTGCCAGCAGCAAAAGGGGGGGGCAAGAGACCCAGTACTTC	CASSKRGGQETQYF
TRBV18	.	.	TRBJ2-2	TGTGCCAGCTCACCACCGACAAGGGAGCTGTTTTTT	CASSPPTRELFF
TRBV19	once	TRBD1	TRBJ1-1	TGTGCCAGTAGTATAGGCCCCGGGACAGGGAGGACTGAAGCTTTCTTT	CASSIGPGTGRTEAFF
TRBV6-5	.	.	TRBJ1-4	TGTGCCAGCAGTTACGCGGTTGGAACTAATGAAAAACTGTTTTTT	CASSYAVGTNEKLFF
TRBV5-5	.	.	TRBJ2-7	TGTGCCAGCAGCTACCCCTATATTGGCTACGAGCAGTACTTC	CASSYPYIGYEQYF
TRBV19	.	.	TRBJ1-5	TGTGCCAGTAGTGCGGGGGTTTATAGCAATCAGCCCCAGCATTTT	CASSAGVYSNQPQHF
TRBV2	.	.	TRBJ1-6	TGTGCCAGCAGGGCAAGGAGGAATTCACCCCTCCACTTT	CASRARRNSPLHF
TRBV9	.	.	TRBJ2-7	TGTGCCAGCAGCCCTCGACAAACCCTCTACGAGCAGTACTTC	CASSPRQTLYEQYF
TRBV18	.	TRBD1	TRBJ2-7	TGTGCCAGCTCACCACTCGGGGCCTCCGCCGGGACAGGTGGCGAGCAGTACTTC	CASSPLGASAGTGGEQYF
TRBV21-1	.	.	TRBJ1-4	TGTGCCAGCAGCACCCTGACAGGCACTAATGAAAAACTGTTTTTT	CASSTLTGTNEKLFF
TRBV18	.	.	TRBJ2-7	TGTGCCAGCTCATCAGGTACCTCCTACGAGCAGTACTTC	CASSSGTSYEQYF
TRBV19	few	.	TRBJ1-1	TGTGCCAGTAAGTCGGGGAACACTGAAGCTTTCTTT	CASKSGNTEAFF
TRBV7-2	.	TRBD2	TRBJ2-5	TGTGCCAGCAGCTCAATCTGGACAGCGGGAGTCCAAGAGACCCAGTACTTC	CASSSIWTAGVQETQYF
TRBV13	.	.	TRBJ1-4	TGTGCCAGCAGCTTAGGCCGGGGGGGCGAAAAACTGTTTTTT	CASSLGRGGEKLFF
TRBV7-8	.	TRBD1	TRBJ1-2	TGTGCCAGCAGCTCAGATAACAGGGGTATTAACTATGGCTACACCTTC	CASSSDNRGINYGYTF
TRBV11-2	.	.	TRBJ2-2	TGTGCCAGCAGCTTAGCCGGGGTCAACACCGGGGAGCTGTTTTTT	CASSLAGVNTGELFF
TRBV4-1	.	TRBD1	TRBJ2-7	TGCGCCAGCAGCCAAGGGGGACAGGAAGCCTACGAGCAGTACTTC	CASSQGGQEAYEQYF
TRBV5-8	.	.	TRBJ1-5	TGTGCCAGCAGCCGTCGGGACTTCTTTCAGCCCCAGCATTTT	CASSRRDFFQPQHF
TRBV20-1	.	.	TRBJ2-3	TGCAGTGCTAGAGCCGGAGATACGCAGTATTTT	CSARAGDTQYF
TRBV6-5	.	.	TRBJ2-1	TGTGCCAGCAGTTATGGAGGGGGGGGTCAAAATGAGCAGTTCTTC	CASSYGGGGQNEQFF
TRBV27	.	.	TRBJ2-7	TGTGCCAGCAGTTTAATCTCCGGTTCACGAGGGTCCTCCTACGAGCAGTACTTC	CASSLISGSRGSSYEQYF
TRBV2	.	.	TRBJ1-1	TGTGCCAGCAGTGGACACCCGAACACTGAAGCTTTCTTT	CASSGHPNTEAFF
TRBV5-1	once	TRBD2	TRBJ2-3	TGCGCCAGCAGCTTGAGCGGGGGGGCAGATACGCAGTATTTT	CASSLSGGADTQYF